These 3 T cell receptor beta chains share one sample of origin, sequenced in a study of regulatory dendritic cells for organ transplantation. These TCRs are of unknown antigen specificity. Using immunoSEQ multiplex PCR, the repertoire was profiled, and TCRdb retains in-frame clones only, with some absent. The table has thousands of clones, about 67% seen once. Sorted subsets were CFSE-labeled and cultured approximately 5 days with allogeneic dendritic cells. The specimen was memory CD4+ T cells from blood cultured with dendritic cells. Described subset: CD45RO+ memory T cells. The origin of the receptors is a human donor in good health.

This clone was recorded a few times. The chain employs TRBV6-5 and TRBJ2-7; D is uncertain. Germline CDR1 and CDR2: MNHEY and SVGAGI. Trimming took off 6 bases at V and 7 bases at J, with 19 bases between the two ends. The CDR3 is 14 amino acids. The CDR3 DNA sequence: TGTGCCAGCAGGGGCCTGCTGATTTCCTTTGAGCAGTACTTC. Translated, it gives CASRGLLISFEQYF.

CDR3 in amino acids: CASSISSGLSTDTQYF. CDR3 sequence (DNA): TGTGCCAGCAGCATTTCTAGCGGGCTCAGCACAGATACGCAGTATTTT. This rearrangement joins TRBV7-2 to TRBJ2-3; 8 positions agree with TRBD2. With V trimmed by 5 bases and J by 0 bases, 7 bases remained unmatched. The length of the CDR3 is 16 residues. Per germline, CDR1 SGHTA and CDR2 FQGNSA.

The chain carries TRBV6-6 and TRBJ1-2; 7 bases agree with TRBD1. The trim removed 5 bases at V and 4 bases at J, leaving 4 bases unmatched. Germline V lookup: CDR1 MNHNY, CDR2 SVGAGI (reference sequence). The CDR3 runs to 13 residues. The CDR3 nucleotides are TGTGCCAGCAGTCACCGGGACAGCTATGGCTACACCTTC. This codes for CASSHRDSYGYTF.